This TCR beta chain appears in the sequencing data of a study of T cells after yellow fever vaccination. Whole-study results and caveats: Peaking faster, on day 5 versus 15, the secondary response was nonetheless weaker. The booster response re-showed most primary clones: around 95% CD4, about 89% CD8. The CD4 and CD8 compartments had a small share of their clonotypes in common.

In germline, CDR1 is LGHNA, CDR2 YSLEER. Between the trimmed V and J ends, which lost 0 bases and 10 bases, there was a span of 10 bases. This CDR3 has 13 amino acids. Making TCR cDNA involved 5'RACE template switching, which added UMIs and a universal primer site. TCRdb recomputed calls from the 5' RACE reads with MiXCR, one row per CDR3 protein. The sample includes under 550,000 distinct CDR3 sequences, 20% to 25% seen only once; the top ten take about 16%. This clonotype was detected many times. The antigen remains unidentified. The receptor's source is a man aged 18 to 35 who received the YFV17D yellow fever vaccine. The specimen was PBMCs, collected more than 20 days after the first yellow fever vaccination. The chain employs TRBV4-3 and TRBJ1-5; D is uncertain. The CDR3 DNA follows: TGCGCCAGCAGCCAAGATACCCGGGAACCCCAGCATTTT. As protein: CASSQDTREPQHF.